Included here is one T cell receptor (beta chain) sequence, with context. Its specificity is not known. One junction end does not reproduce the germline sequence, and a read error may be involved. The data were taken from a study of CD8 T cells in ankylosing spondylitis. Whole-study findings and limits: A number of the motif variants had already been described in reactive arthritis synovial fluid and blood. According to the report, clones linked to the disease were significantly enriched in matched synovial fluid samples taken from ankylosing spondylitis patients.

TCRdb used MiXCR to reprocess the 5' RACE reads, holding one entry per CDR3 protein. The sample yields 150,000 to 200,000 distinct CDR3 sequences, about 32% seen once. Germline V CDR1 and CDR2: PRHDT, FYEKMQ (reference sequence). This CDR3 is 15 amino acids long. The material sequenced was synovial fluid, either unsorted or a sorted T cell fraction (not recorded which). The clonotype was recovered from a male donor with ankylosing spondylitis. The V call is TRBV13, the J call TRBJ2-3, with 7 bases lining up with TRBD2. The CDR3 is CASSRYSTSRDTQYF. The CDR3 DNA is TGTGCCAGCAGCCGATACTCGACTAGCAGAGATACGCAGTATTTT. Together with reference TRBV13 and TRBJ2-3, the CDR3 gives the full variable domain: AAGVIQSPRHLIKEKRETATLKCYPIPRHDTVYWYQQGPGQDPQFLISFYEKMQSDKGSIPDRFSAQQFSDYHSELNMSSLELGDSALYFCASSRYSTSRDTQYFGPGTRLTVL.